The 11 T cell receptor beta chains given below trace back to one sample, sequenced in a study of blood T cell repertoires in COVID-19. Sequencing used immunoSEQ multiplex PCR; TCRdb keeps in-frame clones, though not all of them. The sample carries approximately 450,000 clones, around nine tenths recorded once. The specimen was PBMCs or T cells enriched from blood (not recorded which). Receptors were obtained from a woman between 18 and 30 years old with acute COVID-19.

The genes are TRBV11-2 and TRBJ2-7, with a tentative D call TRBD1 (6 bases). Trimming pared 7 bases from V and 4 bases from J, leaving 14 bases between. Per the germline V gene, CDR1 is SGHAT and CDR2 is FQNNGV. The CDR3 has 13 amino acids. The CDR3 region is CASTPGHMYEQYF. CDR3 sequence (DNA): TGTGCCAGCACCCCGGGACACATGTACGAGCAGTACTTC.

The chain recombines TRBV18 with TRBJ1-3; TRBD1 matches at 7 bases. Germline lookup yields CDR1 KGHSH and CDR2 LQKENI. This CDR3 spans 16 amino acids. The V segment lost 1 base and the J segment 0 bases; nucleotides outside the gene matches: 3. This chain's CDR3 is CASSPQGQISGNTIYF. The DNA of the CDR3 is TGTGCCAGCTCACCACAGGGACAGATCTCTGGAAACACCATATATTTT.

V gene TRBV7-2 combines with J gene TRBJ2-3; 7 bases fit TRBD1. Germline values: CDR1 SGHTA, CDR2 FQGNSA. V dropped 3 bases and J dropped 1; count of bases not matched to a gene: 4. The length of the CDR3 is 15 residues. CDR3 coding DNA: TGTGCCAGCAGCTTGACCGGGACAGGCACAGATACGCAGTATTTT. Translated: CASSLTGTGTDTQYF.

V is TRBV15 and J is TRBJ2-7; 8 bases agree with TRBD1. The germline V gene has CDR1 LNHNV and CDR2 YYDKDF (reference sequence). The CDR3 contains 14 residues. After removal of 4 bases from V and 6 bases from J, the junction contained 8 bases not matched to a gene. CDR3 coding DNA: TGTGCCACCAGCACAGGACAGGGCTTAGGCGAGCAGTACTTC. It is translated as CATSTGQGLGEQYF.

The J gene is TRBJ1-1, the V gene TRBV3-1 (or the pseudogene TRBV3-2); no clear D. The CDR3 runs 12 residues. Germline assignment: CDR1 LGHDT and CDR2 YNNKEL (reference sequence). Trimming took off 5 bases at V and 1 base at J, with 5 bases between the two ends. The CDR3 reads CASSWQNTEAFF. CDR3 nucleotides: TGTGCCAGCAGCTGGCAGAACACTGAAGCTTTCTTT.

This chain joins TRBV9 and TRBJ2-7, with 10 bases that match TRBD2. Germline V gene data show CDR1 as SGDLS and CDR2 as YYNGEE. V dropped 4 bases and J dropped 3; count of bases not matched to a gene: 7. The CDR3 is 15 residues long. CDR3 residues: CASSPPLAGFYEQYF. CDR3 DNA: TGTGCCAGCAGCCCACCACTAGCGGGATTCTACGAGCAGTACTTC.

This rearrangement joins TRBV19 to TRBJ2-1; tentatively, D is TRBD1 (6 bases). Per the germline V gene, CDR1 is LNHDA and CDR2 is SQIVND (reference sequence). Deletions cut 6 bases from V and 3 bases from J, with 15 bases between. CDR3 size: 15 residues. In DNA form, the CDR3 reads TGTGCCAGTAGCCCGACAGGCCTAATCTACAATGAGCAGTTCTTC. Translated: CASSPTGLIYNEQFF.

This clone was observed a handful of times. The same CDR3 can be traced to other DNA sequences in this sample. CDR3 DNA: TGTGCCAGCGAGAGCTCCTACAATGAGCAGTTCTTC. Encoded protein: CASESSYNEQFF. The chain has TRBV6-5 and TRBJ2-1; unclear D gene. The CDR3 sequence is 12 residues long. Germline loops: CDR1 MNHEY, CDR2 SVGAGI. The ends were cut back, 8 bases at V and 0 bases at J, with 5 bases in the middle.

The CDR3 protein is CASSPRTGGETGELFF. CDR3 DNA sequence: TGCGCCAGCAGCCCACGGACAGGGGGTGAGACCGGGGAGCTGTTTTTT. The chain uses TRBV5-1 and TRBJ2-2; 10 bases align to TRBD1. The V gene's germline CDR1 is SGHRS and CDR2 YFSETQ. The V and J ends lost 4 bases and 5 bases, in that order; junction bases with no gene match: 8. The CDR3 totals 16 residues.

The V call is TRBV28, the J call TRBJ1-6, with TRBD1 matching over 7 bases. The CDR3 totals 15 residues. Germline CDR1 reads MDHEN; CDR2 reads SYDVKM. V gave up 2 bases and J gave up 10 bases; unmatched junction bases: 8. The CDR3 DNA reads TGTGCCAGCAGTTTAGTCGACAGGGTAGGATCACCCCTCCACTTT. As protein: CASSLVDRVGSPLHF.

The rearrangement links TRBV28 to TRBJ2-7; 10 bases are a match to TRBD1. This CDR3 spans 14 amino acids. V lost 1 base to trimming and J lost 6 bases; unmatched junction nucleotides: 3. The germline V gene has CDR1 MDHEN and CDR2 SYDVKM. CDR3 DNA: TGTGCCAGCAGTTTATTTCGGACAGGGGGCGAGCAGTACTTC. Translated, it gives CASSLFRTGGEQYF.